A single sample gave rise to the 18 T cell receptor beta chains below, sequenced in a study of PD-1 blockade in classical Hodgkin lymphoma. Produced via immunoSEQ multiplex PCR; TCRdb's table is partial and in-frame only. The profile covers nearly 25,000 clones, with 75% to 95% appearing a single time and about 0.5% taken by the ten largest. Time point meaning: newly diagnosed, previously untreated cHL patient sample. Starting with thawed PBMCs, CD4+ T cells were purified by magnetic negative selection. Source material: CD4+ T cells from blood. These receptors all come from a human donor with classical Hodgkin lymphoma.

The rearrangement uses TRBV19 and TRBJ1-2; no firm D call. V lost 0 bases, J lost 7 bases, and 15 bases lay in between. This CDR3 spans 15 amino acids. Looked up from germline, CDR1 is LNHDA and CDR2 is SQIVND (reference sequence). The CDR3 spells CASSIDQEVFLGYTF. The CDR3 coding sequence is TGTGCCAGTAGTATAGATCAGGAGGTCTTCCTTGGCTACACCTTC. The whole variable domain, filled in from reference TRBV19 and TRBJ1-2, reads DGGITQSPKYLFRKEGQNVTLSCEQNLNHDAMYWYRQDPGQGLRLIYYSQIVNDFQKGDIAEGYSVSREKKESFPLTVTSAQKNPTAFYLCASSIDQEVFLGYTFGSGTRLTVV.

The chain carries TRBV19 and TRBJ1-2; 7 nucleotides align to TRBD1. After removal of 5 bases from V and 4 bases from J, the junction contained 7 bases not matched to a gene. Germline CDR1 LNHDA, CDR2 SQIVND (reference sequence). CDR3 length: 14 residues. CDR3 nucleotide sequence: TGTGCCAGTAGTGCGACGGGACAGAGCTATGGCTACACCTTC. Residues: CASSATGQSYGYTF. The full variable domain, its missing parts supplied by reference TRBV19 and TRBJ1-2, is DGGITQSPKYLFRKEGQNVTLSCEQNLNHDAMYWYRQDPGQGLRLIYYSQIVNDFQKGDIAEGYSVSREKKESFPLTVTSAQKNPTAFYLCASSATGQSYGYTFGSGTRLTVV.

The chain employs TRBV5-1 and TRBJ1-4; D unclear. V lost 5 bases and J 5 bases, leaving 16 bases between the germline ends. This CDR3 region has 15 residues. CDR1 and CDR2 from the germline V gene are SGHRS and YFSETQ. The CDR3 DNA sequence: TGCGCCAGCAGGCCCGGCCAGGCGCCGAATGAAAAACTGTTTTTT. Protein product: CASRPGQAPNEKLFF.

The rearrangement links TRBV5-6 to TRBJ1-4; D gene ambiguous. The germline V and J ends were trimmed by 0 bases and 4 bases, with 10 bases remaining between them. CDR1 is SGHDT, CDR2 YYEEEE, per germline. There are 15 residues in the CDR3. The DNA for the CDR3 is TGTGCCAGCAGCTTGGTTGACCGAATTAATGAAAAACTGTTTTTT. This codes for CASSLVDRINEKLFF.

V gene TRBV7-2 combines with J gene TRBJ2-5; TRBD1 matches 9 bases. J gave up 4 bases and V 5 bases, and 5 bases lay outside the gene matches. The germline V gene has CDR1 SGHTA and CDR2 FQGNSA. CDR3 length: 14 residues. The DNA for the CDR3 is TGTGCCAGCAGCCCACAGGGGGCTCGAGAGACCCAGTACTTC. This gives the protein CASSPQGARETQYF.

This clone was seen more than once but under ten times. The J gene is TRBJ1-5, the V gene TRBV7-9; D gene unclear. The V gene's germline CDR1 is SEHNR and CDR2 FQNEAQ (reference sequence). The V end lost 8 bases, the J end lost 5 bases, and 7 bases lay between the germline ends. CDR3 length equals 11 residues. As DNA, the CDR3 is TGTGCCAGCGGGAGTTATCAGCCCCAGCATTTT. Amino acid sequence: CASGSYQPQHF.

The chain uses TRBV30 and TRBJ1-3; D call uncertain. The CDR3 consists of 15 residues. The germline V gene encodes CDR1 GTSNPN and CDR2 SVGIG (reference sequence). Trimming took 3 bases from V and 0 from J, leaving 12 bases between them. Here the CDR3 reads CAWSRPQPSGNTIYF. The CDR3 nucleotides are TGTGCCTGGAGCAGACCACAGCCCTCTGGAAACACCATATATTTT. The whole variable domain, remainder taken from reference TRBV30 and TRBJ1-3, is SQTIHQWPATLVQPVGSPLSLECTVEGTSNPNLYWYRQAAGRGLQLLFYSVGIGQISSEVPQNLSASRPQDRQFILSSKKLLLSDSGFYLCAWSRPQPSGNTIYFGEGSWLTVV.

The V and J genes are TRBV7-2 and TRBJ1-5; D may be TRBD1 (6 bases). Between the trimmed V and J ends, which lost 1 base and 1 base, there was a span of 11 bases. Germline CDR1 SGHTA, CDR2 FQGNSA. This CDR3 region has 16 residues. CDR3 sequence (DNA): TGTGCCAGCAGCTTAGTTGGGGGCGGAAGCAATCAGCCCCAGCATTTT. Translated, it gives CASSLVGGGSNQPQHF.

The genes are TRBV10-2 and TRBJ1-1; tentatively, D is TRBD1 (6 bases). Germline lookup yields CDR1 WSHSY and CDR2 SAAADI. The length of the CDR3 is 19 residues. Trimming took off 3 bases at V and 0 bases at J, with 23 bases between the two ends. The CDR3 protein is CASSDALQGWASMNTEAFF. DNA for the CDR3: TGCGCCAGCAGTGATGCACTTCAGGGGTGGGCGTCCATGAACACTGAAGCTTTCTTT.

The V gene is TRBV19, the J gene TRBJ2-7; perhaps TRBD2 as D (7 bases). This CDR3 is 14 amino acids long. V dropped 4 bases and J dropped 2 bases, with 12 bases sitting between them. From germline, CDR1 is LNHDA and CDR2 SQIVND (reference sequence). The DNA of the CDR3 is TGTGCCAGTAGTAGAGGGGAGGGGGCCTACGAGCAGTACTTC. It yields the protein CASSRGEGAYEQYF.

The gene calls are TRBV4-1 and TRBJ1-2, with D perhaps TRBD1 (6 bases). V lost 1 base and J lost 1, with 19 bases in between. The length of the CDR3 is 18 residues. The germline CDR1 and CDR2 sequences are MGHRA and YSYEKL. In DNA form, the CDR3 reads TGCGCCAGCAGCCAAGTTCTTGTCAGGGGCCGCCTTAACTATGGCTACACCTTC. Translation gives CASSQVLVRGRLNYGYTF.

V gene TRBV19 combines with J gene TRBJ2-7; D may match TRBD1 or TRBD2 (6 bases each). CDR1 and CDR2 (germline): LNHDA, SQIVND (reference sequence). Trimming pared 6 bases from V and 0 bases from J, leaving 12 bases between. The CDR3 has 14 residues. The CDR3 sequence: CASSPGASSYEQYF. The CDR3 nucleotides read TGTGCCAGTAGCCCGGGGGCAAGCTCCTACGAGCAGTACTTC.

The chain joins TRBV18 to TRBJ1-1; no reliable D call. V dropped 3 bases and J dropped 4 bases, with 12 bases sitting between them. Germline CDR1 and CDR2: KGHSH and LQKENI. This CDR3 has 14 amino acids. CDR3 loop: CASSPPARGTEAFF. DNA for the CDR3: TGTGCCAGCTCACCCCCGGCAAGAGGCACTGAAGCTTTCTTT. The whole variable domain, remainder taken from reference TRBV18 and TRBJ1-1, is NAGVMQNPRHLVRRRGQEARLRCSPMKGHSHVYWYRQLPEEGLKFMVYLQKENIIDESGMPKERFSAEFPKEGPSILRIQQVVRGDSAAYFCASSPPARGTEAFFGQGTRLTVV.

The V gene is TRBV7-3, the J gene TRBJ2-7, with a possible D match to TRBD2 (6 bases). The CDR3 sequence is 13 residues long. The V gene's germline CDR1 is SGHTA and CDR2 FQGTGA. Between the trimmed V and J ends, which lost 2 bases and 3 bases, there was a span of 8 bases. DNA of the CDR3: TGTGCCAGCAGCTTAGGGGGAGGCTACGAGCAGTACTTC. It specifies CASSLGGGYEQYF.

The chain combines TRBV2 with TRBJ2-7, with unresolved D. Looked up from germline, CDR1 is SNHLY and CDR2 is FYNNEI. This CDR3 comprises 16 residues. Between the trimmed V and J ends, which lost 4 bases and 1 base, there was a span of 17 bases. The CDR3 coding sequence is TGTGCCAGCAGTGTACCGGATCCCAGATTGTCCTACGAGCAGTACTTC. Protein product: CASSVPDPRLSYEQYF.

The CDR3 sequence is CASRPGQGLRGYTF. CDR3 DNA: TGTGCCAGCAGACCTGGACAGGGCCTGCGGGGCTACACCTTC. The chain employs TRBV28 and TRBJ1-2; 8 bases line up with TRBD1. The CDR3 contains 14 residues. Germline trimming cut 6 bases from V and 8 bases from J; bases unmatched to any gene: 11. Looked up from germline, CDR1 is MDHEN and CDR2 is SYDVKM.

V is TRBV19 and J is TRBJ1-6, with a possible D match to TRBD1 (5 bases). Per germline, CDR1 LNHDA and CDR2 SQIVND (reference sequence). Deletions cut 3 bases from V and 2 bases from J, with 11 bases between. This CDR3 is built from 16 residues. CDR3 nucleotides: TGTGCCAGTAGTATTGTCCGGGGGACCTATAATTCACCCCTCCACTTT. The encoded protein is CASSIVRGTYNSPLHF.

The chain links TRBV5-6 to TRBJ1-5; D uncertain. Trimming took 4 bases from V and 3 from J, leaving 8 bases between them. From germline, CDR1 is SGHDT and CDR2 YYEEEE. There are 13 residues in the CDR3. DNA for the CDR3: TGTGCCAGCAGCCCGAGATTCAATCAGCCCCAGCATTTT. Its translation: CASSPRFNQPQHF.